This T cell receptor (beta chain) was sequenced for a study of blood T cell repertoires in COVID-19. Whole-study context: Acute and convalescent COVID-19 samples came from the United States, Italy and Spain. The cDNA or gDNA used as material had been derived from T cells, B-cell-depleted T cells, or PBMCs.

Residents of under 25 US areas, aged roughly 18 to 89 years, made up the participants. Allocation to cohorts depended on clinical history reported by the participants. Germline V gene sequence: CDR1 SGHVS, CDR2 FQNEAQ. Trimming took off 2 bases at V and 6 bases at J, with 11 bases between the two ends. The CDR3 has 14 amino acids. Sequencing was performed with immunoSEQ multiplex PCR; in TCRdb, only in-frame clones are kept and a portion is missing. Among roughly 520,000 clones listed, around nine tenths were seen once. The source of this sequence is a woman in her forties who had recovered from COVID-19. Specimen: PBMCs or T cells enriched from blood (not recorded which). The gene calls are TRBV7-8 and TRBJ2-1; D is undetermined. The CDR3 here is CASSLLRSPNEQFF. CDR3 DNA: TGTGCCAGCAGCTTACTCAGAAGTCCCAATGAGCAGTTCTTC.